This section outlines one TCR beta chain sequence together with its context. The antigen is unknown. The data are from a study of STAT5B mutations in CD4+ large granular lymphocyte leukemia. Findings and limits, study-wide: No patients shared main leukemic clonotypes, though roughly 25% appeared at low frequency elsewhere. Without putative leukemic clones, patient CD4-sorted repertoires remained more clonal than healthy CD4+ repertoires.

Healthy controls were blood donor buffy coats. Libraries were prepared by immunoSEQ multiplex PCR; TCRdb keeps only in-frame clonotypes and omits some of them. The repertoire holds about 46,000 clones, with about 80% as singletons. The sequenced sample consisted of CD4+ T cells from blood buffy coats. This sequence was found in a human donor in good health.

This CDR3 is CASSYGQSSGNTIYF. The DNA of the CDR3 is TGTGCCAGCAGTTACGGACAGTCCTCTGGAAACACCATATATTTT. The chain joins TRBV6-5 to TRBJ1-3; possible D gene TRBD1, 6 bases. CDR1 MNHEY and CDR2 SVGAGI come from the germline V gene. V shed 2 bases and J shed 0 bases, with 8 bases lying between them. CDR3 length: 15 amino acids.